The clone carrying this TCR beta chain was picked up a small number of times. The data were obtained in a study of identical twins. TCRdb reprocessed the 5' RACE reads via MiXCR and lists one record per CDR3 protein. There are roughly 150,000 distinct CDR3 sequences in the sample; roughly 3.5% occur only once, and 8.1% lies in the top ten. Germline CDR1 is MNHEY and CDR2 is SVGEGT. V was trimmed by 7 bases and J by 4 bases, leaving 7 bases between them. The CDR3 is made up of 12 amino acids. The sample comprised memory T cells sorted from blood. The receptor was derived from a man aged 18 to 30 in good health. The chain is built from TRBV6-2 or TRBV6-3 and TRBJ2-2; D not certain. The CDR3 protein is CASNSGTGELFF. The CDR3 DNA follows: TGTGCCAGCAATAGTGGCACCGGGGAGCTGTTTTTT.